These 14 T cell receptor beta chains originate from one sample sequenced in a study of blood T cell repertoires in COVID-19. Sequenced by immunoSEQ multiplex PCR; TCRdb stores in-frame clones only, minus some. Counted here are 200,000 to 300,000 clones, 86% occurring once; the ten biggest clones make up 8.5% to 10%. The sequenced sample was peripheral blood. These receptors originate from a man in his forties who had recovered from COVID-19.

Only one count was recorded for this clone. The chain links TRBV18 to TRBJ2-1; a weak D match, TRBD1 (6 bases). The CDR3 spans 16 residues. The V gene's germline CDR1 is KGHSH and CDR2 LQKENI. The V and J ends lost 2 bases and 4 bases respectively, with 15 bases between them. CDR3 in amino acids: CASSPFAGQPYNEQFF. The CDR3 DNA is TGTGCCAGCTCACCATTTGCCGGACAGCCATACAATGAGCAGTTCTTC.

The chain couples TRBV2 to TRBJ2-7; 13 nucleotides align to TRBD2. With 9 bases clipped from V and 4 bases from J, the junction kept 3 bases outside the gene matches. The CDR3 runs to 13 residues. Germline V CDR1 and CDR2: SNHLY, FYNNEI. The CDR3 sequence is CASTSGRVYEQYF. In DNA, the CDR3 is TGTGCCAGTACTAGCGGGAGGGTGTACGAGCAGTACTTC.

In its sample, this clone was seen once. One junction end does not reproduce the germline sequence, and a read error may be involved. The rearrangement links TRBV6-1 to TRBJ1-2; D is undetermined. The germline V gene has CDR1 MNHNS and CDR2 SASEGT. This CDR3 has 10 residues. The CDR3 protein is CASSQAALSF. The CDR3 DNA reads as TGTGCCAGCAGTCAAGCGGCCTTGTCCTTC.

This chain joins TRBV24-1 and TRBJ2-3; perhaps TRBD1 as D (6 bases). Trimming took 3 bases from V and 6 from J, leaving 15 bases between them. Germline V gene data show CDR1 as KGHDR and CDR2 as SFDVKD. The CDR3 spans 15 residues. The CDR3 loop reads CATSDTQGPGDTQYF. The CDR3 DNA is TGTGCCACCAGTGATACACAGGGCCCCGGGGATACGCAGTATTTT.

The chain couples TRBV19 to TRBJ2-7, with D uncertain. Trimming removed 8 bases at V and 2 bases at J, with 10 bases between. CDR3 length: 12 amino acids. CDR1 and CDR2 from the germline V gene are LNHDA and SQIVND (reference sequence). CDR3 in DNA: TGTGCCAGTGTTTCAGGTACCTACGAGCAGTACTTC. Protein: CASVSGTYEQYF.

In its sample, this clone was seen a few times. The rearrangement links TRBV12-3 or TRBV12-4 to TRBJ1-1; weak D call: TRBD1 (6 bases). V was trimmed by 6 bases and J by 4 bases, leaving 12 bases between them. This CDR3 is 13 amino acids long. This CDR3 reads CASRSTGSTEAFF. The CDR3 coding sequence is TGTGCCAGCAGATCTACAGGGAGCACTGAAGCTTTCTTT.

This clone was counted ten times or more. V is TRBV6-2 or TRBV6-3 and J is TRBJ2-7; TRBD2 matches at 8 bases. The ends lost 0 bases at V and 5 bases at J; junction bases unmatched: 6. In germline, CDR1 is MNHEY, CDR2 SVGEGT. The CDR3 sequence is 15 residues long. This CDR3 reads CASSYSSGGFDEQYF. The CDR3 nucleotides are TGTGCCAGCAGTTACTCAAGCGGGGGCTTCGACGAGCAGTACTTC.

The rearrangement uses TRBV7-2 and TRBJ1-5; D gene unclear. The ends were cut back, 0 bases at V and 7 bases at J, with 7 bases in the middle. This CDR3 is 13 amino acids long. CDR1 is SGHTA and CDR2 is FQGNSA in the germline V gene. The CDR3 reads CASSLAREQPQHF. The DNA of the CDR3 is TGTGCCAGCAGCTTAGCTCGGGAGCAGCCCCAGCATTTT.

The rearrangement joins TRBV19 to TRBJ2-2; 7 nucleotides align to TRBD2. Looked up from germline, CDR1 is LNHDA and CDR2 is SQIVND (reference sequence). CDR3 size: 14 residues. The V and J ends lost 5 bases and 4 bases, in that order; junction bases with no gene match: 4. The CDR3 sequence: CASSDGGFTGELFF. As DNA, the CDR3 is TGTGCCAGTAGTGACGGGGGGTTCACCGGGGAGCTGTTTTTT.

The chain has TRBV5-4 and TRBJ2-1, with 11 bases matching TRBD2. V lost 0 bases to trimming and J lost 3 bases; unmatched junction nucleotides: 5. Germline loops: CDR1 SGHNT, CDR2 YYREEE (reference sequence). This CDR3 comprises 17 residues. The CDR3 sequence: CASSLGGTSGFYNEQFF. CDR3 coding DNA: TGTGCCAGCAGCTTGGGGGGGACTAGCGGTTTCTACAATGAGCAGTTCTTC.

The rearrangement joins TRBV19 to TRBJ2-7, with D possibly matching TRBD1 (5 bases). This CDR3 has 15 residues. The germline V and J ends were trimmed by 2 bases and 0 bases, with 11 bases remaining between them. Germline CDR1 reads LNHDA; CDR2 reads SQIVND (reference sequence). The CDR3, as DNA: TGTGCCAGTAGTATACAGGGTGCCCCCTCCTACGAGCAGTACTTC. Its protein is CASSIQGAPSYEQYF.

The chain couples TRBV6-2 or TRBV6-3 to TRBJ2-1, with 11 bases lining up with TRBD2. Germline CDR1 reads MNHEY; CDR2 reads SVGEGT. With V trimmed by 2 bases and J by 6 bases, 6 bases remained unmatched. This CDR3 contains 16 residues. CDR3 sequence (DNA): TGTGCCAGCAGTTACCCACTAGCGGGAGATTTCAATGAGCAGTTCTTC. Translated: CASSYPLAGDFNEQFF.

The chain carries TRBV28 and TRBJ2-4; 10 bases are shared with TRBD2. Germline values: CDR1 MDHEN, CDR2 SYDVKM. The CDR3 contains 14 residues. With V trimmed by 9 bases and J by 6 bases, 8 bases remained unmatched. The CDR3 DNA sequence: TGTGCCAGTAAAGCGGGAGGGTCCACAAACATTCAGTACTTC. Protein product: CASKAGGSTNIQYF.

This rearrangement joins TRBV6-1 to TRBJ1-1; D is perhaps TRBD1 (6 bases). The germline V and J ends were trimmed by 3 bases and 4 bases, with 9 bases remaining between them. The V gene's germline CDR1 is MNHNS and CDR2 SASEGT. CDR3 length equals 13 residues. This chain's CDR3 is CASSERTATEAFF. The CDR3 DNA reads TGTGCCAGCAGTGAGCGGACAGCCACTGAAGCTTTCTTT.